The rows below give T cell receptor beta chains drawn from one sample of a study of blood T cell repertoires in COVID-19. Some clones are missing from TCRdb's copy, which holds only in-frame ones; the method was immunoSEQ multiplex PCR. The data contain roughly 400,000 clones, roughly 87% of them seen just once; the ten biggest clones take up approximately 2.1%. Sequencing was performed on PBMCs or T cells enriched from blood (not recorded which). The origin of the receptors is a woman aged 40 to 50 with acute COVID-19. CDR3s include the opening cysteine and the closing phenylalanine or tryptophan. Fields, in order: clone size, J gene, V gene, D gene, CDR3 protein, CDR3 DNA. D genes are given only for firm matches. Size is stated for part of the rows, as once, few or many counts, or as a class when the clone is expanded.

NA TRBJ1-4 TRBV18 TRBD1 CASSPRGQGDEKLFF TGTGCCAGCTCCCCAAGAGGACAGGGGGACGAAAAACTGTTTTTT
NA TRBJ1-1 TRBV12-3/TRBV12-4 NA CASSLQGTEAFF TGTGCCAGCAGTTTACAGGGTACTGAAGCTTTCTTT
NA TRBJ1-6 TRBV7-6 NA CASSATGKSYNSPLHF TGTGCCAGCAGCGCCACAGGGAAGTCCTATAATTCACCCCTCCACTTT
NA TRBJ1-2 TRBV19 TRBD1 CASSFLPGGGNYGYTF TGTGCCAGTAGTTTCCTACCAGGGGGAGGTAACTATGGCTACACCTTC
few TRBJ2-1 TRBV7-6 TRBD2 CASSPLPESGDGYNEQFF TGTGCCAGCAGCCCTCTCCCCGAGAGCGGGGATGGTTACAATGAGCAGTTCTTC
NA TRBJ1-2 TRBV25-1 TRBD1 CASSEGTGEGYTF TGTGCCAGCAGTGAAGGGACAGGGGAAGGCTACACCTTC
NA TRBJ2-1 TRBV5-1 TRBD1 CASSGSRDSYSYNEQFF TGCGCCAGCAGCGGTTCTAGGGACAGTTACTCCTACAATGAGCAGTTCTTC
NA TRBJ2-1 TRBV6-1 TRBD1 CASSDTGGLNNEQFF TGTGCCAGCAGTGATACAGGGGGTTTAAACAATGAGCAGTTCTTC
NA TRBJ2-2 TRBV19 NA CASRVIQGDTGELFF TGTGCCAGTAGGGTTATACAGGGCGACACCGGGGAGCTGTTTTTT
NA TRBJ1-1 TRBV19 NA CASRWANTEAFF TGTGCCAGTAGGTGGGCGAACACTGAAGCTTTCTTT
NA TRBJ2-7 TRBV18 TRBD1 CASSFTGADSYEQYF TGTGCCAGCTCATTCACAGGGGCCGATTCCTACGAGCAGTACTTC
NA TRBJ2-2 TRBV5-4 NA CASSLGQVNTGELFF TGTGCCAGCAGCTTGGGACAGGTGAACACCGGGGAGCTGTTTTTT
NA TRBJ2-1 TRBV24-1 NA CATSDFFRSSEQFF TGTGCCACCAGTGATTTTTTCCGGAGCAGTGAGCAGTTCTTC
NA TRBJ1-2 TRBV6-5 NA CASSYSQGLRDGYTF TGTGCCAGCAGTTACTCTCAGGGACTCCGGGATGGCTACACCTTC
NA TRBJ1-1 TRBV7-2 TRBD1 CASSLRTGGAFF TGTGCCAGCAGCTTAAGGACAGGGGGAGCTTTCTTT
NA TRBJ2-1 TRBV4-1 TRBD1 CASSQGRDSSDEQFF TGCGCCAGCAGCCAAGGCCGGGACAGTAGCGATGAGCAGTTCTTC
NA TRBJ2-6 TRBV27 NA CASRQMTGANVLTF TGTGCCAGCAGGCAGATGACTGGGGCCAACGTCCTGACTTTC
few TRBJ2-1 TRBV19 NA CASRGGGHYNEQFF TGTGCCAGTAGAGGCGGGGGCCACTACAATGAGCAGTTCTTC
NA TRBJ2-5 TRBV25-1 TRBD1 CASSPNPGQDVAETQYF TGTGCCAGCAGCCCCAACCCGGGACAGGACGTGGCGGAGACCCAGTACTTC
NA TRBJ2-3 TRBV27 NA CASSYGAGSGGTQYF TGTGCCAGCAGTTACGGGGCGGGAAGTGGGGGTACGCAGTATTTT
few TRBJ1-4 TRBV5-1 NA CASSYGQRSTNEKLFF TGCGCCAGCAGCTACGGACAGCGATCAACTAATGAAAAACTGTTTTTT
NA TRBJ1-2 TRBV2 TRBD1 CASTLRTGDGYTF TGTGCCAGCACCCTAAGGACAGGAGATGGCTACACCTTC
NA TRBJ1-5 TRBV30 TRBD1 CAWSVRTGGSNQPQHF TGTGCCTGGAGTGTACGGACAGGTGGTAGCAATCAGCCCCAGCATTTT
NA TRBJ1-1 TRBV20-1 NA CSASRVRGTEAFF TGCAGTGCTAGTCGGGTCCGGGGAACTGAAGCTTTCTTT
few TRBJ2-5 TRBV4-2 TRBD2 CASSQTSGMETQYF TGTGCCAGCAGCCAAACTAGCGGGATGGAGACCCAGTACTTC
NA TRBJ2-3 TRBV13 NA CASTPYSSTDTQYF TGTGCCAGCACGCCCTACTCTAGCACAGATACGCAGTATTTT
NA TRBJ2-1 TRBV6-4 TRBD2 CASSETPGGAYNEQFF TGTGCCAGCAGTGAAACCCCCGGGGGGGCCTACAATGAGCAGTTCTTC
once TRBJ1-6 TRBV30 NA CAWSENPERGNSPLHF TGTGCCTGGAGCGAAAACCCAGAGCGGGGAAATTCACCCCTCCACTTT
NA TRBJ1-5 TRBV19 NA CASSEQGPQHF TGTGCCAGTAGTGAACAGGGGCCCCAGCATTTT
once TRBJ1-1 TRBV18 TRBD1 CASSGQGGTEAFF TGTGCCAGCTCAGGACAGGGGGGCACTGAAGCTTTCTTT
NA TRBJ2-5 TRBV6-5 TRBD1 CAIPGQGLRETQYF TGTGCCATACCTGGACAGGGCCTCAGAGAGACCCAGTACTTC
NA TRBJ2-2 TRBV10-3 NA CAISEGRANTGELFF TGTGCCATCAGTGAGGGGAGAGCGAACACCGGGGAGCTGTTTTTT
NA TRBJ1-1 TRBV11-3 TRBD1 CASSLGTGTEAFF TGTGCCAGCAGCTTAGGGACAGGCACTGAAGCTTTCTTT
NA TRBJ1-5 TRBV12-2 NA CASRLAGIGQRISNQPQHF TGTGCAAGTCGCTTAGCGGGAATAGGGCAGCGGATAAGCAATCAGCCCCAGCATTTT
NA TRBJ1-1 TRBV29-1 NA CSVEQGRGTEAFF TGCAGCGTTGAGCAGGGTAGGGGCACTGAAGCTTTCTTT
NA TRBJ1-4 TRBV5-1 NA CASSGGQINEKLFF TGCGCCAGCAGCGGGGGACAAATAAATGAAAAACTGTTTTTT
NA TRBJ2-1 TRBV20-1 NA CSASHGLSTSYNEQFF TGCAGTGCTAGTCACGGACTTTCCACCTCCTACAATGAGCAGTTCTTC
NA TRBJ2-1 TRBV29-1 NA CSAWGTGYNEQFF TGCAGCGCGTGGGGAACAGGCTACAATGAGCAGTTCTTC
NA TRBJ2-5 TRBV7-9 NA CASSLVRETQYF TGTGCCAGCAGCTTAGTCCGGGAGACCCAGTACTTC
NA TRBJ1-3 TRBV11-2 TRBD1 CASSTDRGRLPGNTIYF TGTGCCAGCAGCACCGACAGGGGCCGACTCCCTGGAAACACCATATATTTT
NA TRBJ2-7 TRBV7-2 TRBD2 CASSLSGGVSYEQYF TGTGCCAGCAGCCTTAGCGGGGGGGTGTCCTACGAGCAGTACTTC
once TRBJ2-3 TRBV5-4 NA CASSFPGADTQYF TGTGCCAGCAGCTTTCCCGGGGCAGATACGCAGTATTTT
NA TRBJ1-2 TRBV12-3/TRBV12-4 NA CASSFAGNGYTF TGTGCCAGCAGTTTCGCGGGGAATGGCTACACCTTC
NA TRBJ1-2 TRBV24-1 TRBD1 CATSDFGTASGYTF TGTGCCACCAGTGATTTCGGGACAGCGTCTGGCTACACCTTC
NA TRBJ1-2 TRBV6-5 NA CASGRGVEIYGYTF TGTGCCAGCGGGCGTGGCGTAGAGATCTATGGCTACACCTTC
NA TRBJ2-2 TRBV6-6 NA CASTSNSGLNTGELFF TGTGCCAGCACTTCCAATTCTGGGCTGAACACCGGGGAGCTGTTTTTT
few TRBJ1-2 TRBV6-5 TRBD1 CASSRGTGPYGYTF TGTGCCAGTTCACGAGGGACAGGCCCATATGGCTACACCTTC
NA TRBJ1-5 TRBV19 NA CASTLSGPNQPQHF TGTGCCAGTACCCTTAGCGGACCGAATCAGCCCCAGCATTTT